This T cell receptor (beta chain) was sequenced during a study of CD8 T cells in ankylosing spondylitis. General study results and limits: Several of the motif variants were reported before in synovial fluid and blood from reactive arthritis. Significant enrichment of disease-linked clones was reported in matched ankylosing spondylitis synovial fluid. Blood from ankylosing spondylitis patients appeared to carry a characteristic roughly 8-variant TCR beta motif.

In germline, CDR1 is SGHAT, CDR2 FQDESV (reference sequence). This CDR3 contains 14 residues. V shed 5 bases and J 3 bases; nucleotides not matched to a gene: 7. On this clonotype itself: Its antigen remains unknown.

In making TCR beta libraries, quantitative 5'-RACE with molecular barcodes was used. TCRdb processed the 5' RACE reads anew with MiXCR; each CDR3 protein has one entry. The data contain 200,000 to 250,000 distinct CDR3 sequences, roughly 10% of them singletons. V and J are TRBV11-1 and TRBJ2-7, with 7 nucleotides matching TRBD1. The origin of this receptor is a male donor with ankylosing spondylitis or in good health (not recorded which). The sample comprised blood, either unsorted or a sorted T cell fraction (not recorded which). The CDR3 is CASSPGTANYEQYF. As DNA, the CDR3 is TGTGCCAGCAGCCCCGGGACAGCAAACTACGAGCAGTACTTC.